Presented here are 15 T cell receptor beta chains from one specimen sequenced in a study of shared clonotypes between healthy human individuals. Generated by immunoSEQ multiplex PCR, the TCRdb table keeps only in-frame clones and is missing some. This sample carries fewer than 600,000 clones, 60% to 80% of them seen once, and the ten largest clones take around 12%. Sequencing used PBMCs. All receptors derive from a middle-aged woman in good health. Some clones in this sample may be carry-over from other donors' samples.

Remarks on this clone: With a much larger clone just one base away, this may be a read error. The chain links TRBV7-9 to TRBJ1-5; TRBD1 might be the D (6 bases). V was pared by 1 base and J by 5 bases, with 6 bases between. Germline V gene sequence: CDR1 SEHNR, CDR2 FQNEAQ (reference sequence). The CDR3 is 13 residues long. The CDR3 loop reads CASSLGTDQPQHF. The CDR3 coding sequence is TGTGCCAGCAGCTTAGGGACAGATCAGCCCCAGCATTTT.

J is TRBJ2-7 and V is TRBV27, with 7 positions matching TRBD2. Germline values: CDR1 MNHEY, CDR2 SMNVEV (reference sequence). Unmatched junction bases numbered 6, after V lost 5 bases and J lost 2 bases. The CDR3 runs to 14 residues. CDR3 amino acids: CASSTGLDPYEQYF. CDR3 DNA: TGTGCCAGCAGTACCGGACTAGACCCCTACGAGCAGTACTTC.

The chain combines TRBV11-3 with TRBJ2-1, with 8 bases matching TRBD2. This CDR3 comprises 16 residues. Germline values: CDR1 SGHNT, CDR2 YENEEA. V lost 5 bases to trimming and J lost 9 bases; unmatched junction nucleotides: 15. The CDR3 nucleotides are TGTGCCAGCAGCCCCCGTTCAGCGGGAGCCTTTGGTGAGCAGTTCTTC. The encoded protein is CASSPRSAGAFGEQFF. The entire variable domain, with the rest obtained from reference TRBV11-3 and TRBJ2-1, is as follows: EAGVVQSPRYKIIEKKQPVAFWCNPISGHNTLYWYLQNLGQGPELLIRYENEEAVDDSQLPKDRFSAERLKGVDSTLKIQPAELGDSAVYLCASSPRSAGAFGEQFFGPGTRLTVL.

This chain uses TRBV5-4 with TRBJ2-7; D remains unclear. Trimming took off 4 bases at V and 0 bases at J, with 14 bases between the two ends. The length of the CDR3 is 15 residues. The germline CDR1 and CDR2 sequences are SGHNT and YYREEE (reference sequence). In nucleotides, the CDR3 is TGTGCCAGCAGCCGCCGGTATCGCCTCTCCTACGAGCAGTACTTC. Its translation is CASSRRYRLSYEQYF. Based on the CDR3 plus reference TRBV5-4 and TRBJ2-7, the full variable domain is ETGVTQSPTHLIKTRGQQVTLRCSSQSGHNTVSWYQQALGQGPQFIFQYYREEENGRGNFPPRFSGLQFPNYSSELNVNALELDDSALYLCASSRRYRLSYEQYFGPGTRLTVT.

In DNA, the CDR3 is TGTGCCAGCAGCATTCAAGAGACCCAGTACTTC. Amino acid sequence: CASSIQETQYF. The chain has TRBV11-2 and TRBJ2-5, with unresolved D. The germline V gene encodes CDR1 SGHAT and CDR2 FQNNGV. The CDR3 contains 11 residues. Deletions cut 5 bases from V and 2 bases from J, with 3 bases between.

With regard to this clone: It is likely a read error: a sequence one base away is far more abundant. The V and J genes are TRBV4-2 and TRBJ2-1; 9 bases line up with TRBD2. This CDR3 is built from 16 residues. Germline loops: CDR1 LGHNA, CDR2 YNFKEQ. This CDR3 reads CASSQDEGSGSNGQFF. The CDR3 coding sequence is TGTGCCAGCAGCCAAGATGAAGGTAGCGGGAGCAATGGGCAGTTCTTC.

In DNA, the CDR3 is TGCAGTGCTAGCCGGGACGGAAAACTGTTTTTT. This sequence encodes CSASRDGKLFF. The V call is TRBV20-1, the J call TRBJ1-4; tentative D call: TRBD1 (5 bases). Germline lookup yields CDR1 DFQATT and CDR2 SNEGSKA (reference sequence). This CDR3 spans 11 amino acids. Trimming took off 3 bases at V and 10 bases at J, with 9 bases between the two ends.

Worth noting for this clone: Compared with germline, one end of the junction differs, possibly owing to a read error. V and J are TRBV27 and TRBJ1-2, with D possibly being TRBD1 (5 bases). CDR1 and CDR2 (germline): MNHEY, SMNVEV (reference sequence). CDR3 length: 16 amino acids. CDR3 loop: CAGSSSPQGTLSRYTF. As DNA, the CDR3 is TGTGCCGGCAGTTCATCCCCCCAGGGAACCTTATCCCGCTACACCTTC.

V is TRBV7-9 and J is TRBJ2-5; TRBD2 matches 14 bases. Trimming at V came to 3 bases and at J to 2 bases, leaving 11 bases not matched to a gene. The CDR3 extends over 19 amino acids. Germline CDR1 SEHNR, CDR2 FQNEAQ (reference sequence). CDR3 residues: CASSFPSGTSGSYQETQYF. CDR3 in DNA: TGTGCCAGCAGCTTCCCATCGGGGACTAGCGGGAGCTATCAAGAGACCCAGTACTTC.

With regard to this clone: Other DNA sequences of this sample code for an identical CDR3. This sequence joins TRBV18 and TRBJ2-3; D ambiguous. The CDR3 covers 14 residues. V lost 3 bases to trimming and J lost 1 base, with 8 bases between them. Germline values: CDR1 KGHSH, CDR2 LQKENI. CDR3 coding DNA: TGTGCCAGCTCACCGACTCGTGGCACAGATACGCAGTATTTT. Protein: CASSPTRGTDTQYF.

This chain connects TRBV5-6 to TRBJ2-5; D may match TRBD1 or TRBD2 (6 bases each). The CDR3 spans 13 residues. Germline lookup yields CDR1 SGHDT and CDR2 YYEEEE. V shed 4 bases and J shed 5 bases, with 12 bases lying between them. The CDR3 region has the DNA TGTGCCAGCAGCCCGGGGGCGTGGGAGACCCAGTACTTC. It encodes CASSPGAWETQYF.

On this clone itself: Other nucleotide sequences in the sample specify the same CDR3. This chain uses TRBV7-9 with TRBJ2-7; TRBD1 agrees at 8 bases. V lost 8 bases to trimming and J lost 2 bases; unmatched junction nucleotides: 11. Germline loops: CDR1 SEHNR, CDR2 FQNEAQ (reference sequence). The CDR3 consists of 15 residues. The CDR3 nucleotides read TGTGCCAGCGGCAGGTCCGGGACAGGAGCCTACGAGCAGTACTTC. This gives the protein CASGRSGTGAYEQYF. The variable domain in full, completed from reference TRBV7-9 and TRBJ2-7, reads DTGVSQNPRHKITKRGQNVTFRCDPISEHNRLYWYRQTLGQGPEFLTYFQNEAQLEKSRLLSDRFSAERPKGSFSTLEIQRTEQGDSAMYLCASGRSGTGAYEQYFGPGTRLTVT.

This clone was observed once. This chain connects TRBV4-3 to TRBJ1-3; no clear D. The ends were cut back, 0 bases at V and 0 bases at J, with 9 bases in the middle. The CDR3 is 16 residues long. The germline V gene encodes CDR1 LGHNA and CDR2 YSLEER. CDR3 bases: TGCGCCAGCAGCCAAGAGTTACGAGCCTCTGGAAACACCATATATTTT. This gives the protein CASSQELRASGNTIYF.

This clone was detected only once. The rearrangement uses TRBV19 and TRBJ2-2, with D possibly TRBD2 on 5 matching bases. The CDR3 runs to 14 residues. Trimming stripped 6 bases from V and 3 bases from J, with 11 bases between. Germline V lookup: CDR1 LNHDA, CDR2 SQIVND (reference sequence). DNA for the CDR3: TGTGCCAGTAGAGGGCTAGCCGACACCGGGGAGCTGTTTTTT. Translating gives CASRGLADTGELFF.

The V and J genes are TRBV11-2 and TRBJ1-2; D is uncertain. In germline, CDR1 is SGHAT, CDR2 FQNNGV. Trimming pared 1 base from V and 3 bases from J, leaving 6 bases between. The CDR3 is 13 residues long. CDR3 amino acids: CASSLGGDYGYTF. CDR3 nucleotides: TGTGCCAGCAGCTTAGGGGGAGACTATGGCTACACCTTC.